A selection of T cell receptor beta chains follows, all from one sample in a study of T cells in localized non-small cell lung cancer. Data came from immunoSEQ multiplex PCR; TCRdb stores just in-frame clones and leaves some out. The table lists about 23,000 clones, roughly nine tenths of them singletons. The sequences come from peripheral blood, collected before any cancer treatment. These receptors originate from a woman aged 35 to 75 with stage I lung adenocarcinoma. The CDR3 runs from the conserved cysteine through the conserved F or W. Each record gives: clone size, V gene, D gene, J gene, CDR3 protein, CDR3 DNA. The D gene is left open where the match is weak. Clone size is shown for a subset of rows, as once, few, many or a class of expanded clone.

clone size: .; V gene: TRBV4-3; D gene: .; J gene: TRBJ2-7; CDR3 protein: CASSQETSYEQYF; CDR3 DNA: TGCGCCAGCAGCCAAGAAACCAGCTACGAGCAGTACTTC
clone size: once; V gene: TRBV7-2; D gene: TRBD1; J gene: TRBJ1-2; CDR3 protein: CASSLASIGGTRGYTF; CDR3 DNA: TGTGCCAGCAGCTTAGCCTCAATAGGGGGCACCCGTGGCTACACCTTC
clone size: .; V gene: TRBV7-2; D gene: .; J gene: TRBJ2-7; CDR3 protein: CASSLSRDYYEQYF; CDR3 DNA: TGTGCCAGCAGCTTAAGTAGGGATTACTACGAGCAGTACTTC
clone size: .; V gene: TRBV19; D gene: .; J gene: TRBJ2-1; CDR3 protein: CASSSTSLMVAEQFF; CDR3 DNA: TGTGCCAGTAGCTCAACCTCGCTCATGGTCGCTGAGCAGTTCTTC
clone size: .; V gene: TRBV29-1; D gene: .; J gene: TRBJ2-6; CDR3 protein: CSVRSSGANVLTF; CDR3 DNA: TGCAGCGTCCGTAGCTCTGGGGCCAACGTCCTGACTTTC
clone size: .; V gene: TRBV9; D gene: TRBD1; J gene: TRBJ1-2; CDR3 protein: CASSVVAGGAYGYTF; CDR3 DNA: TGTGCCAGCAGCGTAGTGGCAGGGGGCGCCTATGGCTACACCTTC
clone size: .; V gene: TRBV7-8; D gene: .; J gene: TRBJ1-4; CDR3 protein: CASSLDRWRNEKLFF; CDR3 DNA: TGTGCCAGCAGCTTGGATAGGTGGAGGAATGAAAAACTGTTTTTT
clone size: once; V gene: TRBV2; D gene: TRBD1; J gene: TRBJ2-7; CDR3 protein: CASIGTGNSYEQYF; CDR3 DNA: TGTGCCAGCATCGGGACAGGGAACTCCTACGAGCAGTACTTC
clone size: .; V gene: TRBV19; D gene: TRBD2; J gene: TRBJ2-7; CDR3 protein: CASSKASGIPSYEQYF; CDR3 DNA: TGTGCCAGTAGTAAGGCTAGCGGGATTCCATCCTACGAGCAGTACTTC
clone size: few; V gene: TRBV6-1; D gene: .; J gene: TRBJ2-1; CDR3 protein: CASSESLTLDEQFF; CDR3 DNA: TGTGCCAGCAGTGAGTCTCTCACATTGGATGAGCAGTTCTTC
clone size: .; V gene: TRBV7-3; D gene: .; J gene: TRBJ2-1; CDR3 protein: CASSLTGQGSRNEQFF; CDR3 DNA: TGTGCCAGCAGCTTAACGGGGCAGGGGTCTCGCAATGAGCAGTTCTTC
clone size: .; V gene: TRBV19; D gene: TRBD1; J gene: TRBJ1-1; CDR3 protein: CASTEGALNTEAFF; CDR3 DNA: TGTGCCAGTACCGAGGGGGCTCTGAACACTGAAGCTTTCTTT
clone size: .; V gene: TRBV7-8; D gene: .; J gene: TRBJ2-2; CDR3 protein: CASTSAEELFF; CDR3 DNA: TGTGCCAGCACAAGCGCCGAGGAGCTGTTTTTT
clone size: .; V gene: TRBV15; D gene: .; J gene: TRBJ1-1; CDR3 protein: CATSYARNTEAFF; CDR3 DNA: TGTGCCACCTCCTATGCCAGGAACACTGAAGCTTTCTTT
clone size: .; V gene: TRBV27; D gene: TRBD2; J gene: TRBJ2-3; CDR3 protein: CASSLAGVETDTQYF; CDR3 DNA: TGTGCCAGCAGTTTAGCGGGAGTGGAAACAGATACGCAGTATTTT
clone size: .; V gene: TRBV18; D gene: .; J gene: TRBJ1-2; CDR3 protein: CASSLDNYGYTF; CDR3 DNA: TGTGCCAGCTCACTGGATAACTATGGCTACACCTTC
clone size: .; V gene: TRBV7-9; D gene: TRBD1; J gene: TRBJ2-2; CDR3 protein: CASSPARGGPNTGELFF; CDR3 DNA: TGTGCCAGCAGCCCAGCCCGAGGGGGCCCGAACACCGGGGAGCTGTTTTTT
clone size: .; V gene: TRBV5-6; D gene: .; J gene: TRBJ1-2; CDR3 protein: CASSLRGNYGYTF; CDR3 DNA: TGTGCCAGCAGCTTGAGGGGTAACTATGGCTACACCTTC
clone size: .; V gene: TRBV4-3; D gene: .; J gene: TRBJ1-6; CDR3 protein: CASSQDASNSPLHF; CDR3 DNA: TGCGCCAGCAGCCAAGATGCCTCAAATTCACCCCTCCACTTT
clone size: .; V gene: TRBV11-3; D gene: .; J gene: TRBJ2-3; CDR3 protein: CASSSEADTQYF; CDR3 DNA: TGTGCCAGCAGCTCCGAGGCAGATACGCAGTATTTT
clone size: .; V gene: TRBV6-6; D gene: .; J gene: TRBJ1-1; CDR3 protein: CASSYSEGTEAFF; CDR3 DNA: TGTGCCAGCAGTTACTCTGAGGGCACTGAAGCTTTCTTT
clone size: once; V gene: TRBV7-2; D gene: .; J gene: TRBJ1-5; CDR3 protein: CASSFMGRVRQPQHF; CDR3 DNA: TGTGCCAGCAGTTTTATGGGGAGGGTCCGTCAGCCCCAGCATTTT
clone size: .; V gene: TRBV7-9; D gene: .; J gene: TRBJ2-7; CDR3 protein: CASSLGGRDYEQYF; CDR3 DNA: TGTGCCAGCAGCTTAGGCGGCAGAGATTACGAGCAGTACTTC